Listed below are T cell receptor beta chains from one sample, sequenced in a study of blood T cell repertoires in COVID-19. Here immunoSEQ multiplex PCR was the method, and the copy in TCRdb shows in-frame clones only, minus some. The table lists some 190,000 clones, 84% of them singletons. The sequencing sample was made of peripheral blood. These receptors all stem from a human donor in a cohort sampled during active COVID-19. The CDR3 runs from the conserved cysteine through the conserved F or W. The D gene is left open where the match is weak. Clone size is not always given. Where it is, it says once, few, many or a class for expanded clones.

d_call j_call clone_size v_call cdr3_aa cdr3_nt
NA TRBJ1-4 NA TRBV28 CASSEQGLGSEKLFF TGTGCCAGCAGTGAACAGGGTTTAGGAAGCGAAAAACTGTTTTTT
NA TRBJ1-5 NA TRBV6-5 CASSLQGLGQPQHF TGTGCCAGCAGCCTCCAGGGTCTGGGTCAGCCCCAGCATTTT
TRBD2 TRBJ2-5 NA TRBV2 CASSVNSGARETQYF TGTGCCAGCAGTGTGAATAGCGGGGCGCGGGAGACCCAGTACTTC
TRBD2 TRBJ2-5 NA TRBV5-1 CATATSGGSETQYF TGCGCCACCGCGACTAGCGGGGGGTCAGAGACCCAGTACTTC
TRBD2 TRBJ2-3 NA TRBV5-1 CASRLAGGTDTQYF TGCGCCAGCAGGTTAGCGGGAGGCACAGATACGCAGTATTTT
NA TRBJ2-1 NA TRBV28 CASLRGGSYNEQFF TGTGCCAGCCTGAGAGGGGGATCCTACAATGAGCAGTTCTTC
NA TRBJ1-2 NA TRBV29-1 CSAATETNYGYTF TGCAGCGCTGCGACAGAGACTAACTATGGCTACACCTTC
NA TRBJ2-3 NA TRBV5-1 CASSLVGRGSTDTQYF TGCGCCAGCAGCTTGGTCGGTCGGGGGAGCACAGATACGCAGTATTTT
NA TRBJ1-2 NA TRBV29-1 CSVEGRVYGYTF TGCAGCGTTGAGGGCAGGGTCTATGGCTACACCTTC
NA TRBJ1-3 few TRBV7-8 CASSGRGGSGNTIYF TGTGCCAGCAGCGGGCGGGGAGGCTCTGGAAACACCATATATTTT
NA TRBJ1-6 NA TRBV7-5 CVRSSNGTGEGSPLHF TGTGTCAGAAGCTCCAATGGGACAGGGGAGGGTTCACCCCTCCACTTT
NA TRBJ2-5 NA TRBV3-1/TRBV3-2 CASSQGWDFQETQYF TGTGCCAGCAGCCAAGGTTGGGACTTTCAAGAGACCCAGTACTTC
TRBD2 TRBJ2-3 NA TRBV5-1 CASSLETSSFTDTQYF TGCGCCAGCAGCCTGGAGACTAGCAGCTTCACAGATACGCAGTATTTT
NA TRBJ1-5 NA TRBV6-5 CASSSNDIQPQHF TGTGCCAGCAGCTCCAACGACATACAGCCCCAGCATTTT
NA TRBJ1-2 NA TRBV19 CASSLGAFGYTF TGTGCCAGTAGTCTAGGGGCTTTCGGCTACACCTTC
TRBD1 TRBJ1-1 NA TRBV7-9 CASSRGTGGASEAFF TGTGCCAGCAGCCGAGGGACAGGGGGCGCGTCTGAAGCTTTCTTT
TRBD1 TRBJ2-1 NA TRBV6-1 CASSEAGQGPYNEQFF TGTGCCAGCAGTGAAGCCGGACAGGGGCCATACAATGAGCAGTTCTTC
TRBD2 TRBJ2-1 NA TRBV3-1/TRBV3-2 CASSQESAGDYNEQFF TGTGCCAGCAGCCAAGAATCAGCGGGAGATTACAATGAGCAGTTCTTC
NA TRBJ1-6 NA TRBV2 CASKTLFVLEDSPLHF TGTGCCAGCAAAACCCTATTCGTCCTCGAGGATTCACCCCTCCACTTT
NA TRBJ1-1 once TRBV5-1 CASSSLLNTEAFF TGCGCCAGCAGCTCCTTATTGAACACTGAAGCTTTCTTT
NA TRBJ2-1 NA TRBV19 CASSLRARQYNEQFF TGTGCCAGTAGTCTCCGAGCTAGACAGTACAATGAGCAGTTCTTC
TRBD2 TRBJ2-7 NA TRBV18 CASSPGVGTSFFYEQYF TGTGCCAGCTCACCCGGCGTGGGGACTAGTTTTTTTTACGAGCAGTACTTC
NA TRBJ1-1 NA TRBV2 CASSGGVNTEAFF TGTGCCAGCAGTGGGGGGGTGAACACTGAAGCTTTCTTT
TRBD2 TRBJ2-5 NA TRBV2 CASSGPGLQETQYF TGTGCCAGCAGTGGACCGGGACTACAAGAGACCCAGTACTTC
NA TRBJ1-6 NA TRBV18 CASSPYTETNSPLHF TGTGCCAGCTCACCATACACAGAGACTAATTCACCCCTCCACTTT
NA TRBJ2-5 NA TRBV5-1 CASSLVRGEGETQYF TGCGCCAGCAGCTTGGTAAGGGGTGAAGGCGAGACCCAGTACTTC
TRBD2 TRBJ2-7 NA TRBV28 CASSFRGVRAGRFYEQYF TGTGCCAGCAGTTTCCGCGGGGTGAGAGCGGGAAGATTCTACGAGCAGTACTTC
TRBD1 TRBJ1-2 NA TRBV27 CASSPDRGSYYGYTF TGTGCCAGCAGTCCTGACAGGGGCTCTTACTATGGCTACACCTTC
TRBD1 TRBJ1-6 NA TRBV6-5 CASSYSGQGGSPLHF TGTGCCAGCAGTTACTCAGGACAGGGGGGTTCACCCCTCCACTTT
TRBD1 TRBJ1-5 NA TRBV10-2 CASSEADRVAPQHF TGCGCCAGCAGTGAGGCGGACAGGGTGGCGCCCCAGCATTTT
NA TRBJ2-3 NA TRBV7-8 CASSLRRTADTQYF TGTGCCAGCAGCCTCCGTCGGACAGCAGATACGCAGTATTTT